This TCR beta chain was sequenced in a study of control samples from healthy donors and cancer patients. Only in-frame clones appear in the TCRdb table, and some are missing; sequencing was by immunoSEQ multiplex PCR. This table has 110,000 to 150,000 clones, 70% to 90% appearing once. After removal of 3 bases from V and 1 base from J, the junction contained 2 bases not matched to a gene. Germline CDR1 reads KGHSH; CDR2 reads LQKENI. The CDR3 extends over 15 amino acids. The source is a woman under 40 in good health. The chain is built from TRBV18 and TRBJ2-3; 9 bases fit TRBD1. The sequencing input was blood. Written as DNA, the CDR3 is TGTGCCAGCTCACCCCGGACAGGGGGCACAGATACGCAGTATTTT. This codes for CASSPRTGGTDTQYF. The whole variable domain, remainder taken from reference TRBV18 and TRBJ2-3, is NAGVMQNPRHLVRRRGQEARLRCSPMKGHSHVYWYRQLPEEGLKFMVYLQKENIIDESGMPKERFSAEFPKEGPSILRIQQVVRGDSAAYFCASSPRTGGTDTQYFGPGTRLTVL.